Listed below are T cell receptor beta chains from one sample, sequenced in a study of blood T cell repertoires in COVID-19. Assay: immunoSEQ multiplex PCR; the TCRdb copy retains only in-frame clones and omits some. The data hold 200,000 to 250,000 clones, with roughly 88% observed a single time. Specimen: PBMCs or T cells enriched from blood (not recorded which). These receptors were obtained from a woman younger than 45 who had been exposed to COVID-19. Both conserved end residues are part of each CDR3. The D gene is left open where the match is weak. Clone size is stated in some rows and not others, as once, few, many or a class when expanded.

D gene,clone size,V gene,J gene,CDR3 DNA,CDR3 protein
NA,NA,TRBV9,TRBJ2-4,TGTGCCAGCAGCGTAGGGGGCACAAAAAACATTCAGTACTTC,CASSVGGTKNIQYF
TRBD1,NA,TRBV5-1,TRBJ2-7,TGCGCCAGCAACCGGGACAGCGCTATCTACGAGCAGTACTTC,CASNRDSAIYEQYF
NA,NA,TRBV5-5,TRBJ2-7,TGTGCCAGCAGACAACCGGGACAAGGTTTCTACGAGCAGTACTTC,CASRQPGQGFYEQYF
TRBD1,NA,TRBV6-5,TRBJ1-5,TGTGCCAGCAGTTACCCCGGACAGGTCGGATATCAGCCCCAGCATTTT,CASSYPGQVGYQPQHF
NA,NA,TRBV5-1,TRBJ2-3,TGCGCCAGCAGACTGGAGTGGGGCACAGATACGCAGTATTTT,CASRLEWGTDTQYF
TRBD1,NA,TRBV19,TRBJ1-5,TGTGCCAGCCAACTCGGACAGGGAGTAAGACAGCCCCAGCATTTT,CASQLGQGVRQPQHF
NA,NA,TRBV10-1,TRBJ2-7,TGCGCCAGCAGTGAGTCGATGCGGGGCGAGCAGTACTTC,CASSESMRGEQYF
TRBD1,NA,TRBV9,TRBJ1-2,TGTGCCAGCAGCGCGACAGGGGGAAACTATGGCTACACCTTC,CASSATGGNYGYTF
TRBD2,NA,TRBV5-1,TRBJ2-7,TGCGCCAGCAGCTCCGGACTAGCGGGAGCGACCTACGAGCAGTACTTC,CASSSGLAGATYEQYF
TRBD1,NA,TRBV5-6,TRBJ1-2,TGTGCCAGCAGCCCGGACAGGATATATGGCTACACCTTC,CASSPDRIYGYTF
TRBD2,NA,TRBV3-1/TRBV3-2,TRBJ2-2,TGTGCCAGCAGCCAGGGACTAGGCAGGGAGCTGTTTTTT,CASSQGLGRELFF
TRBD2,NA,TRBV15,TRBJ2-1,TGTGCCACCAGCAGAGGGGGAGGACTAGCGGACAATGAGCAGTTCTTC,CATSRGGGLADNEQFF
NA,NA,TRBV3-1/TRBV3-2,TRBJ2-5,TGTGCCAGCAGCCAATATGCCGCAGGGCGAGAGACCCAGTACTTC,CASSQYAAGRETQYF
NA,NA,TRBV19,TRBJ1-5,TGTGCCAGTAGTATCTCAGGAATTAATCAGCCCCAGCATTTT,CASSISGINQPQHF
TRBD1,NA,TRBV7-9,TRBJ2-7,TGTGCCAGCAGCCCGGGACAGGGGCCATACTCCTACGAGCAGTACTTC,CASSPGQGPYSYEQYF
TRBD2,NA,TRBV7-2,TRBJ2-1,TGTGCCAGCAGCTTAGGACTAGCGGGAGCCTACAATGAGCAGTTCTTC,CASSLGLAGAYNEQFF
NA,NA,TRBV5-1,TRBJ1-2,TGCGCCAGCAGCTCGCCCGGTTCTGGCTATGGCTACACCTTC,CASSSPGSGYGYTF
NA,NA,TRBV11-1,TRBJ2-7,TGTGCCAGCAGCTTAGAGGGCGGGTCGTCCTACGAGCAGTACTTC,CASSLEGGSSYEQYF
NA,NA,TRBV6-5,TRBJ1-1,TGTGCCAGCGAAGGGAGCAGAAGTTTTACTGAAGCTTTCTTT,CASEGSRSFTEAFF
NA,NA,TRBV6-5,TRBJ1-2,TGTGCCAGCAGTTATCTTCGGGGGAACTATGGCTACACCTTC,CASSYLRGNYGYTF
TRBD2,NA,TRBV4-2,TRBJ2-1,TGTGCCAGCAGCTCCCGGGACTATCTGCGCAATGAGCAGTTCTTC,CASSSRDYLRNEQFF
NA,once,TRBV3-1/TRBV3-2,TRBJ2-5,TGTGCCAGCAGCCGCGCGTTTAACCAAGAGACCCAGTACTTC,CASSRAFNQETQYF
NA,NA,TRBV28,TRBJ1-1,TGTGCCAGCAGCCGCAAGCCTCCTGCGGTCACTGAAGCTTTCTTT,CASSRKPPAVTEAFF
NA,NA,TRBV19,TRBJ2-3,TGTGCCAGTAGTATGGAGAACCTGGATACGCAGTATTTT,CASSMENLDTQYF
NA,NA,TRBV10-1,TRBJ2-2,TGCGCCAGCAGTGAGCCGGTCACCGGGGAGCTGTTTTTT,CASSEPVTGELFF
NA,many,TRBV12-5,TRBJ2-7,TGTGCTAGTGGTTTGGGTGACTACACCTCCTACGAGCAGTACTTC,CASGLGDYTSYEQYF
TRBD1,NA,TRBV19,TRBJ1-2,TGTGCCAGTAGTATGGACAGGGGAAGCTATGGCTACACCTTC,CASSMDRGSYGYTF
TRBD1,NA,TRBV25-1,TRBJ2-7,TGTGCCAGCAGTCCTAGGACAGGGGTAACCAACGAGCAGTACTTC,CASSPRTGVTNEQYF
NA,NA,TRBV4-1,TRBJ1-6,TGCGCCAGCAGCCAACATCGGCCGCAGGGGAATTCACCCCTCCACTTT,CASSQHRPQGNSPLHF
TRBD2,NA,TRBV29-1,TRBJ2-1,TGCAGCGGCGGAAGGCGGGGGGCGACCTACAATGAGCAGTTCTTC,CSGGRRGATYNEQFF
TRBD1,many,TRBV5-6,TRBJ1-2,TGTGCCAGCGGGGACAGGGTGAACTATGGCTACACCTTC,CASGDRVNYGYTF
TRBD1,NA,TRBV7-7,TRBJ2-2,TGTGCCAGCAGACCCGGGACAGGGTTTCCCGGGGAGCTGTTTTTT,CASRPGTGFPGELFF
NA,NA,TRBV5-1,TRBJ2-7,TGCGCCAGCAGCCCGGAGGGACAGTGGGAGTACGAGCAGTACTTC,CASSPEGQWEYEQYF
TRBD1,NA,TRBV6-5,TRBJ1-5,TGTGCCAGCAGTCCCGGGACAGGGGATCAGCCCCAGCATTTT,CASSPGTGDQPQHF
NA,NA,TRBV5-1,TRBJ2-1,TGCGCCAGCAGCCCGGAGACTACGTACAATGAGCAGTTCTTC,CASSPETTYNEQFF
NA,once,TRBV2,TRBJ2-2,TGTGCCAGCAGAGACAGGAGTCGGAACACCGGGGAGCTGTTTTTT,CASRDRSRNTGELFF
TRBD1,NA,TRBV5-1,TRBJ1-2,TGCGCCAGCAGCCTGTCCGGGACAGGGGCTGATCGTGGGAATGGCTACACCTTC,CASSLSGTGADRGNGYTF
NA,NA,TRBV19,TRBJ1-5,TGTGCCAGTTCCGGGGGGGCAGTTAGCAATCAGCCCCAGCATTTT,CASSGGAVSNQPQHF
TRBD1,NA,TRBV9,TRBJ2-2,TGTGCCAGCAGCATTGACAGGGGGCCCGCCGGGGAGCTGTTTTTT,CASSIDRGPAGELFF
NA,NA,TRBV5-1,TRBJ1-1,TGCGCCAGCAGCTTGGGAGGCGGATACACTGAAGCTTTCTTT,CASSLGGGYTEAFF
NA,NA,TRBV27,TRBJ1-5,TGTGCCAGCAGTTTATCGTCGGGGGGGCATCAGCCCCAGCATTTT,CASSLSSGGHQPQHF
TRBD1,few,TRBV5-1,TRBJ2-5,TGCGCCAGCAGCTTGCTGGGACAGGGTGGGGAGACCCAGTACTTC,CASSLLGQGGETQYF
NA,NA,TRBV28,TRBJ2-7,TGTGCCAGCAGTCCCGGCTACGAGCAGTACTTC,CASSPGYEQYF
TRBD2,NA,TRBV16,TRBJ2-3,TGTGCCAGCAGCCGTAGAGCGGGAGCAGATACGCAGTATTTT,CASSRRAGADTQYF
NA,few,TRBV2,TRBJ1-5,TGTGCCAGCAGTGATAAGCAGGGTATGGGTCAGCCCCAGCATTTT,CASSDKQGMGQPQHF
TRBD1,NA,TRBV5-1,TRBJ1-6,TGCGCCAGCAGCGCCGGGACAGCGAGTAATTCACCCCTCCACTTT,CASSAGTASNSPLHF
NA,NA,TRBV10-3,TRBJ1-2,TGTGCCATCAGTGAGTCGAGCCAGGCAAGAAACTATGGCTACACCTTC,CAISESSQARNYGYTF
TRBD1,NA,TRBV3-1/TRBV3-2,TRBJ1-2,TGTGCCAGCAGCCAAAGATTCAAACCGGGACAGGGGGCGGAGGGCTACACCTTC,CASSQRFKPGQGAEGYTF
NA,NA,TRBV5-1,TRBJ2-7,TGCGCCAGCAGGGTAGAAACAGCTTACTACGAGCAGTACTTC,CASRVETAYYEQYF
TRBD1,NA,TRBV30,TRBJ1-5,TGTGCCTGGAGTCCAGGGACAGCAAAAGGACAGCCCCAGCATTTT,CAWSPGTAKGQPQHF
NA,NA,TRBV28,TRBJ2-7,TGTGCCAGCACCTCTCTTCCAGGGGCGACGCACGAGCAGTACTTC,CASTSLPGATHEQYF
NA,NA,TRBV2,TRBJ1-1,TGTGCCAGCGGGTTGACAGAAGCTTTCTTT,CASGLTEAFF
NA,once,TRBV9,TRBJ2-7,TGTGCCAGCAGCGTAGAGTACAACTCCTACGAGCAGTACTTC,CASSVEYNSYEQYF
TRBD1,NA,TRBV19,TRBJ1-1,TGTGCCAGTATTGCAACGGACAGGGCTGATATCTTGAGGAACACTGAAGCTTTCTTT,CASIATDRADILRNTEAFF